The rows below give T cell receptor beta chains drawn from one sample of a study of T cell responses to AZD1222 COVID-19 vaccine. Method: immunoSEQ multiplex PCR; TCRdb's copy keeps in-frame clones and lacks some. There are about 110,000 clones in the sample; less than 90% occur only once, and around 1.5% lies in the top ten. The source material was peripheral blood, sampled on day 0 of AZD1222 vaccination. These receptors were collected from an adult in good health. The CDR3 runs from the conserved cysteine through the conserved F or W. Fields, in order: CDR3 DNA, CDR3 protein, clone size, D gene, J gene, V gene. D genes are given only for firm matches. A row's size may be missing; if present it is once, few, many or a size class.

CDR3nt: TGTGCCTGGAGTTACCCAGGGGGCCTGTTCCGTTTGGGCACTGAAGCTTTCTTT
CDR3aa: CAWSYPGGLFRLGTEAFF
abundance: few
d_gene: TRBD1
j_gene: TRBJ1-1
v_gene: TRBV30

CDR3nt: TGCAGTGCTAGTGGGGGGGCGGGTTATGGCTACACCTTC
CDR3aa: CSASGGAGYGYTF
abundance: NA
d_gene: NA
j_gene: TRBJ1-2
v_gene: TRBV20-1

CDR3nt: TGTGCCAGCAGTGCCAGGAGTTCCTACAATGAGCAGTTCTTC
CDR3aa: CASSARSSYNEQFF
abundance: NA
d_gene: NA
j_gene: TRBJ2-1
v_gene: TRBV6-4

CDR3nt: TGTGCCAGCAGTGAACACCCCGATTATGGCTACACCTTC
CDR3aa: CASSEHPDYGYTF
abundance: once
d_gene: NA
j_gene: TRBJ1-2
v_gene: TRBV7-9

CDR3nt: TGTGCCACCAGCCGGTCAGGGGTTAACTATGGCTACACCTTC
CDR3aa: CATSRSGVNYGYTF
abundance: NA
d_gene: NA
j_gene: TRBJ1-2
v_gene: TRBV15

CDR3nt: TGTGCCAGCAGCTCCATACAGGGGGCTGTCTACAATGAGCAGTTCTTC
CDR3aa: CASSSIQGAVYNEQFF
abundance: NA
d_gene: TRBD1
j_gene: TRBJ2-1
v_gene: TRBV7-9

CDR3nt: TGTGCCAGTAGTACACCACAGGGGAACAATGAAAAACTGTTTTTT
CDR3aa: CASSTPQGNNEKLFF
abundance: NA
d_gene: TRBD1
j_gene: TRBJ1-4
v_gene: TRBV19

CDR3nt: TGTGCCAGCAGCCGCGCAGGGGGACGCTCCTACAATGAGCAGTTCTTC
CDR3aa: CASSRAGGRSYNEQFF
abundance: NA
d_gene: TRBD1
j_gene: TRBJ2-1
v_gene: TRBV7-9

CDR3nt: TGTGCCAGCAGTCACGGATGGGAACCTAATTCACCCCTCCACTTT
CDR3aa: CASSHGWEPNSPLHF
abundance: NA
d_gene: NA
j_gene: TRBJ1-6
v_gene: TRBV27

CDR3nt: TGTGCCAGCAGTTGGGACGGGAGCTATGGCTACACCTTC
CDR3aa: CASSWDGSYGYTF
abundance: few
d_gene: NA
j_gene: TRBJ1-2
v_gene: TRBV12-3/TRBV12-4

CDR3nt: TGTGCCAGCAGTGACACGGGCAGGGGCAATCAGCCCCAGCATTTT
CDR3aa: CASSDTGRGNQPQHF
abundance: NA
d_gene: NA
j_gene: TRBJ1-5
v_gene: TRBV2

CDR3nt: TGTGCCAGCTTCACCAGGTCCGGGAGTTACGAGCAGTACTTC
CDR3aa: CASFTRSGSYEQYF
abundance: NA
d_gene: NA
j_gene: TRBJ2-7
v_gene: TRBV18

CDR3nt: TGTGCCAGCAGCTGGGGACACAACACCGGGGAGCTGTTTTTT
CDR3aa: CASSWGHNTGELFF
abundance: NA
d_gene: NA
j_gene: TRBJ2-2
v_gene: TRBV7-2

CDR3nt: TGTGCCAGTAGCTTGACAGAGAACACTGAAGCTTTCTTT
CDR3aa: CASSLTENTEAFF
abundance: once
d_gene: NA
j_gene: TRBJ1-1
v_gene: TRBV19

CDR3nt: TGCGCCAGCAGCTTGGCCGGGACAGTGTATAATTCACCCCTCCACTTT
CDR3aa: CASSLAGTVYNSPLHF
abundance: NA
d_gene: TRBD1
j_gene: TRBJ1-6
v_gene: TRBV5-1

CDR3nt: TGCGCCAGCAGCTTGACCGACATGAGCTCCTACGAGCAGTACTTC
CDR3aa: CASSLTDMSSYEQYF
abundance: NA
d_gene: NA
j_gene: TRBJ2-7
v_gene: TRBV5-1

CDR3nt: TGTGCCAGCAGCTTAGCGGGAACGGGGGCAAGCACTGAAGCTTTCTTT
CDR3aa: CASSLAGTGASTEAFF
abundance: once
d_gene: NA
j_gene: TRBJ1-1
v_gene: TRBV7-2

CDR3nt: TGTGCCAGCAGCTCCTACCGGACGGGCATTACCCAAACAGAGACCCAGTACTTC
CDR3aa: CASSSYRTGITQTETQYF
abundance: NA
d_gene: NA
j_gene: TRBJ2-5
v_gene: TRBV5-5

CDR3nt: TGCGCCAGCAGCTTGGCGCAGGGCCCCCAAGAGACCCAGTACTTC
CDR3aa: CASSLAQGPQETQYF
abundance: NA
d_gene: NA
j_gene: TRBJ2-5
v_gene: TRBV5-1

CDR3nt: TGTGCCAGCAGCTTGGGCCAGTTCTACAATGAGCAGTTCTTC
CDR3aa: CASSLGQFYNEQFF
abundance: NA
d_gene: NA
j_gene: TRBJ2-1
v_gene: TRBV5-6

CDR3nt: TGTGCCAGCAGCCAAAGACTAGCGGGGGGCTATGAGCAGTTCTTC
CDR3aa: CASSQRLAGGYEQFF
abundance: NA
d_gene: TRBD2
j_gene: TRBJ2-1
v_gene: TRBV3-1/TRBV3-2

CDR3nt: TGCAGCGTTGTGGGACAGGGTGCTGGTAATGAAAAACTGTTTTTT
CDR3aa: CSVVGQGAGNEKLFF
abundance: few
d_gene: TRBD1
j_gene: TRBJ1-4
v_gene: TRBV29-1

CDR3nt: TGTGCCAGCAGCCTGTCCACAGATACGCAGTATTTT
CDR3aa: CASSLSTDTQYF
abundance: NA
d_gene: NA
j_gene: TRBJ2-3
v_gene: TRBV7-9

CDR3nt: TGCGCCAGCAGCCAGGGGACAGGGCTACTGATTTACAATGAGCAGTTCTTC
CDR3aa: CASSQGTGLLIYNEQFF
abundance: NA
d_gene: TRBD1
j_gene: TRBJ2-1
v_gene: TRBV4-1

CDR3nt: TGTGCCAGCAGTGATGACCTCCTTAGCAATCAGCCCCAGCATTTT
CDR3aa: CASSDDLLSNQPQHF
abundance: NA
d_gene: NA
j_gene: TRBJ1-5
v_gene: TRBV6-1

CDR3nt: TGTGCCAGCAGGTTAGCGGACAGGAACACCGGGGAGCTGTTTTTT
CDR3aa: CASRLADRNTGELFF
abundance: once
d_gene: NA
j_gene: TRBJ2-2
v_gene: TRBV9

CDR3nt: TGTGCCAGCTCACCACCGGAAAGGAACACTGAAGCTTTCTTT
CDR3aa: CASSPPERNTEAFF
abundance: NA
d_gene: NA
j_gene: TRBJ1-1
v_gene: TRBV18

CDR3nt: TGCAGCGTTGCTCGGCAGCTCAACACTGAAGCTTTCTTT
CDR3aa: CSVARQLNTEAFF
abundance: NA
d_gene: NA
j_gene: TRBJ1-1
v_gene: TRBV29-1

CDR3nt: TGCGCCAGCAGCCAGGGACGGGCCGAGAAAGCTTTCTTT
CDR3aa: CASSQGRAEKAFF
abundance: NA
d_gene: NA
j_gene: TRBJ1-1
v_gene: TRBV4-1

CDR3nt: TGTGCCATCAGTGGCCTACCCACAGGGGGCAGTGGCTACACCTTC
CDR3aa: CAISGLPTGGSGYTF
abundance: NA
d_gene: TRBD1
j_gene: TRBJ1-2
v_gene: TRBV10-3

CDR3nt: TGTGCCAGCAGCCGCCGCCGGTCCGACTCTGGAAACACCATATATTTT
CDR3aa: CASSRRRSDSGNTIYF
abundance: once
d_gene: NA
j_gene: TRBJ1-3
v_gene: TRBV11-1

CDR3nt: TGTGCCAGCTCGCTAGACAGTAGAGCCGGAAACACCATATATTTT
CDR3aa: CASSLDSRAGNTIYF
abundance: NA
d_gene: NA
j_gene: TRBJ1-3
v_gene: TRBV18

CDR3nt: TGCAGCGTTCATAGGACAGAGAACACTGAAGCTTTCTTT
CDR3aa: CSVHRTENTEAFF
abundance: once
d_gene: NA
j_gene: TRBJ1-1
v_gene: TRBV29-1

CDR3nt: TGTGCCAGCAGCTTAGAGGCTAGACCTTACAATGAGCAGTTCTTC
CDR3aa: CASSLEARPYNEQFF
abundance: NA
d_gene: NA
j_gene: TRBJ2-1
v_gene: TRBV7-2

CDR3nt: TGTGCCAGCAGTGATAGTTTGAGGGGTTACTATGGCTACACCTTC
CDR3aa: CASSDSLRGYYGYTF
abundance: NA
d_gene: NA
j_gene: TRBJ1-2
v_gene: TRBV27

CDR3nt: TGTGCCAGCTCCAGTCAGAACACCGGGGAGCTGTTTTTT
CDR3aa: CASSSQNTGELFF
abundance: NA
d_gene: NA
j_gene: TRBJ2-2
v_gene: TRBV18

CDR3nt: TGCGCCAGCAGCCAATTCGCTATCAGGACAGGAACATCCTACGAGCAGTACTTC
CDR3aa: CASSQFAIRTGTSYEQYF
abundance: few
d_gene: TRBD1
j_gene: TRBJ2-7
v_gene: TRBV4-1

CDR3nt: TGTGCCAGTAGTACGGGGGGGAGGACTGAAGCTTTCTTT
CDR3aa: CASSTGGRTEAFF
abundance: NA
d_gene: NA
j_gene: TRBJ1-1
v_gene: TRBV19

CDR3nt: TGTGCCAGCAGTTACCGGAACCGGACAGCGTATAGCAATCAGCCCCAGCATTTT
CDR3aa: CASSYRNRTAYSNQPQHF
abundance: NA
d_gene: NA
j_gene: TRBJ1-5
v_gene: TRBV6-2/TRBV6-3

CDR3nt: TGTGCCAGCAGCTTGGGTAGCCAAACTAATGAAAAACTGTTTTTT
CDR3aa: CASSLGSQTNEKLFF
abundance: NA
d_gene: NA
j_gene: TRBJ1-4
v_gene: TRBV7-8

CDR3nt: TGTGCCAGCAGCCCCGGTAGGACTGAAGCTTTCTTT
CDR3aa: CASSPGRTEAFF
abundance: NA
d_gene: NA
j_gene: TRBJ1-1
v_gene: TRBV7-9